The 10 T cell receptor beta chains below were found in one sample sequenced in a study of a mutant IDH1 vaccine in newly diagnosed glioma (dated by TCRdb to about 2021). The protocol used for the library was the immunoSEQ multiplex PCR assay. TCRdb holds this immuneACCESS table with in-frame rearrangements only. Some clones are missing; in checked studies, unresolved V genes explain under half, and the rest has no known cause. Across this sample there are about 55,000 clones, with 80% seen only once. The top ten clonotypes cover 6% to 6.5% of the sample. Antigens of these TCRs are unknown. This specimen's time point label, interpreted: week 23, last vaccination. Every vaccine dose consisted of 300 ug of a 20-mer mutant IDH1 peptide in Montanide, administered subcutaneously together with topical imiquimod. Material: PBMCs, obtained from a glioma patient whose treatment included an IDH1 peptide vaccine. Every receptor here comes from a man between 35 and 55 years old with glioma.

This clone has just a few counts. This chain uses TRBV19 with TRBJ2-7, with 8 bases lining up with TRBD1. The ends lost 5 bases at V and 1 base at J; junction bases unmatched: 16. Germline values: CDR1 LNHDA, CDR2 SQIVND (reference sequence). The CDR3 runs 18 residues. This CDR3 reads CASSAPGWRQGQSYEQYF. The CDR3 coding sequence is TGTGCCAGTAGTGCTCCCGGATGGCGACAGGGGCAATCCTACGAGCAGTACTTC.

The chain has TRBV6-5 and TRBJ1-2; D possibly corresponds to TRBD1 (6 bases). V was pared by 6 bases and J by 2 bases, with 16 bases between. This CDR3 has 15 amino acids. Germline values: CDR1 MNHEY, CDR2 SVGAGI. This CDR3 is CASSKGGGLNYGYTF. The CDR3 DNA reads TGTGCCAGCAGCAAAGGGGGGGGGCTGAACTATGGCTACACCTTC.

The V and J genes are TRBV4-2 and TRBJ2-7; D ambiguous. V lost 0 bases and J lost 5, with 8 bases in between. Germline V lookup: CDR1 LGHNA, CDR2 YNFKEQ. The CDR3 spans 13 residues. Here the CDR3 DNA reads TGTGCCAGCAGCCAAGATCTTGGGGACGAGCAGTACTTC. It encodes CASSQDLGDEQYF.

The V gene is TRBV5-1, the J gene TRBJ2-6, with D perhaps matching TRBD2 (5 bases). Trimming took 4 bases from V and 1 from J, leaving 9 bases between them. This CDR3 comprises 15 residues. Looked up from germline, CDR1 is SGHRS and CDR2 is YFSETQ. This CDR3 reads CASSVGNSGANVLTF. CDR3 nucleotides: TGCGCCAGCAGCGTCGGGAATTCTGGGGCCAACGTCCTGACTTTC.

The CDR3 spells CASSLTSGGASEQFF. The CDR3 DNA follows: TGCGCCAGCAGCTTGACTAGCGGGGGGGCGAGTGAGCAGTTCTTC. The chain has TRBV5-1 and TRBJ2-1; 13 bases agree with TRBD2. There are 15 residues in the CDR3. V shed 1 base, J shed 9 bases, and the junction held 4 bases outside the gene matches. Germline V lookup: CDR1 SGHRS, CDR2 YFSETQ.

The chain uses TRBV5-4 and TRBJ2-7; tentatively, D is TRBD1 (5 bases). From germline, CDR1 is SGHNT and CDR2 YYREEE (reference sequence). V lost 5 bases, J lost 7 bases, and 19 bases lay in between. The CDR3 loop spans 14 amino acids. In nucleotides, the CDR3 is TGTGCCAGCAGAAAACAGGAGCACCCTAGAGAGCAGTACTTC. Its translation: CASRKQEHPREQYF.

The CDR3 bases are TGTGCCACCAGCAGAGTTGGGGATTCACCCCTCCACTTT. As protein: CATSRVGDSPLHF. The gene calls are TRBV15 and TRBJ1-6, with D unclear. The CDR3 is 13 amino acids. Germline V CDR1 and CDR2: LNHNV, YYDKDF (reference sequence). Trimming shortened V by 1 base and J by 8 bases, and 6 bases separated the two germline ends.

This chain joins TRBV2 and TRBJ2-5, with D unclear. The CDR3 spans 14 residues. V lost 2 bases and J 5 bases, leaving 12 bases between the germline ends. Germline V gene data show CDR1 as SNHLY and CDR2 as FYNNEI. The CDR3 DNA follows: TGTGCCAGCAGTGAATTGTGGGGTTTGGAGACCCAGTACTTC. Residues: CASSELWGLETQYF.

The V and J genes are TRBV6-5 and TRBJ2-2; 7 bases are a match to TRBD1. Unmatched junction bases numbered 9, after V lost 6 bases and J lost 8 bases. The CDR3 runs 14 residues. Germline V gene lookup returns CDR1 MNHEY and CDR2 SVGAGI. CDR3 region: CASRTTGNMGELFF. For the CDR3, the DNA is TGTGCCAGCAGAACGACAGGGAATATGGGGGAGCTGTTTTTT.

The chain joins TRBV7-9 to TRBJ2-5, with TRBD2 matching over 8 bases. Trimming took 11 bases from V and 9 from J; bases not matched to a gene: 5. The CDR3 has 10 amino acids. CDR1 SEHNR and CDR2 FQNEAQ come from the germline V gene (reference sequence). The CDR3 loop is CASGGAAQYF. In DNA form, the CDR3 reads TGTGCCTCCGGGGGGGCGGCCCAGTACTTC.